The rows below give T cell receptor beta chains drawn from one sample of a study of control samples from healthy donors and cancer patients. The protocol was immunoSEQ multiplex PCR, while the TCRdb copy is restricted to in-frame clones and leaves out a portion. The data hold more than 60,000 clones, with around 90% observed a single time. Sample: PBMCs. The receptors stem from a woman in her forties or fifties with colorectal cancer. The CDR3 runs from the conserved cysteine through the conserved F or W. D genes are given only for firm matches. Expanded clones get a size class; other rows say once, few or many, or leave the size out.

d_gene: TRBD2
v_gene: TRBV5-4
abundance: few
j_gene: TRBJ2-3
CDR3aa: CASSWGLASTDTQYF
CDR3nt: TGTGCCAGCAGCTGGGGACTAGCGAGCACAGATACGCAGTATTTT

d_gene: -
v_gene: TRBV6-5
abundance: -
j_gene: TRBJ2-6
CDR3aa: CASSYSDTSGANVLTF
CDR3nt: TGTGCCAGCAGTTACTCGGATACTTCTGGGGCCAACGTCCTGACTTTC

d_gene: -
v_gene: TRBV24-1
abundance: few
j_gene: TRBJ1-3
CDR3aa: CATSDQSGNTIYF
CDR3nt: TGTGCCACCAGTGACCAGTCTGGAAACACCATATATTTT

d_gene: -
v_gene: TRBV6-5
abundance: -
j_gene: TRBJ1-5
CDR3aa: CATLGPYQPQHF
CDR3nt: TGTGCCACCCTTGGTCCCTATCAGCCCCAGCATTTT

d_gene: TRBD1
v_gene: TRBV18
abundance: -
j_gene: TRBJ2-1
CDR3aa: CASSLEGQGADEQFF
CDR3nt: TGTGCCAGCTCACTTGAGGGACAGGGGGCCGATGAGCAGTTCTTC

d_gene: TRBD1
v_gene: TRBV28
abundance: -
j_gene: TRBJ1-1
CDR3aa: CASSLALRGQGEAFF
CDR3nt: TGTGCCAGCAGTTTAGCCCTAAGGGGACAGGGTGAAGCTTTCTTT

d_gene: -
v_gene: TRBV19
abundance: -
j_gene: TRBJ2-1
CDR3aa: CASSAQGWYEQFF
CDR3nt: TGTGCCAGTAGTGCACAGGGCTGGTATGAGCAGTTCTTC

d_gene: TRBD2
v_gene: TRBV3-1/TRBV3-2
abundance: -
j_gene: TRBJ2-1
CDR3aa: CASSQCRTSGGQSAYNEQFF
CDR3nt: TGTGCCAGCAGCCAGTGTAGGACTAGCGGGGGGCAATCCGCTTACAATGAGCAGTTCTTC

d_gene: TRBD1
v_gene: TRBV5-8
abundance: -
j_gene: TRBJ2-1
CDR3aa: CASSQGQLKSSYNEQFF
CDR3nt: TGTGCCAGCAGCCAGGGACAGTTAAAGAGCTCCTACAATGAGCAGTTCTTC

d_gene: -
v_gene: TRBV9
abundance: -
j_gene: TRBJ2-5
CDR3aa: CASSVGNQETQYF
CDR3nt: TGTGCCAGCAGCGTAGGCAACCAAGAGACCCAGTACTTC

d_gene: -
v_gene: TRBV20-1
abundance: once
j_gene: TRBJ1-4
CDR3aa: CSASRTVSNEKLFF
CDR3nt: TGCAGTGCTAGTCGGACAGTATCTAATGAAAAACTGTTTTTT

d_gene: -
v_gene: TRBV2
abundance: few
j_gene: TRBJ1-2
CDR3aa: CASSESGANYGYTF
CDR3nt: TGTGCCAGCAGTGAGTCAGGAGCTAACTATGGCTACACCTTC

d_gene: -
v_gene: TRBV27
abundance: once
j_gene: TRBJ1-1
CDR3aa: CASSPSSTVGTEAFF
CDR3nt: TGTGCCAGCAGTCCCTCTTCGACCGTGGGCACTGAAGCTTTCTTT

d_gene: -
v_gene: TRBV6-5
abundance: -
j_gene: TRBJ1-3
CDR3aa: CASTVTGAFGNTIYF
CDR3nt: TGTGCCAGCACAGTCACCGGGGCCTTTGGAAACACCATATATTTT

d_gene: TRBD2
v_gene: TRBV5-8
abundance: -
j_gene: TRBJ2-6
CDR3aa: CASSSLLSGGYSGANVLTF
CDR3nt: TGTGCCAGCAGCTCTCTCCTTAGCGGGGGCTACTCTGGGGCCAACGTCCTGACTTTC

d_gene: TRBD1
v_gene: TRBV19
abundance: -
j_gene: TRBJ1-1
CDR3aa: CASSSDRGPYNTEAFF
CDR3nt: TGTGCCAGTAGCTCGGACAGGGGGCCATATAACACTGAAGCTTTCTTT

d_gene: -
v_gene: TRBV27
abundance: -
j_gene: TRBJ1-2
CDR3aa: CASSSTGHGYTF
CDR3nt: TGTGCCAGCAGTTCTACAGGGCATGGCTACACCTTC

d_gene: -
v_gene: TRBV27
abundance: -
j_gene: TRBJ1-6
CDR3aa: CASGQNPRGGVYNSPLHF
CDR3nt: TGTGCCAGCGGACAAAACCCTAGGGGGGGCGTGTATAATTCACCCCTCCACTTT

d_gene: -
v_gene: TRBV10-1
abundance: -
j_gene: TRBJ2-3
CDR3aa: CASSEDRHTQYF
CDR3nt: TGCGCCAGCAGTGAAGACAGACATACGCAGTATTTT

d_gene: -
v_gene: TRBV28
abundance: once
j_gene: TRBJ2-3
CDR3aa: CASSLPAPDTQYF
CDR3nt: TGTGCCAGCAGTCTTCCTGCCCCGGATACGCAGTATTTT

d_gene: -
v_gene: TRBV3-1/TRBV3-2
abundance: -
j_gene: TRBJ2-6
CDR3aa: CASSLLSGANVLTF
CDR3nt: TGTGCCAGCAGCCTTCTTAGTGGGGCCAACGTCCTGACTTTC

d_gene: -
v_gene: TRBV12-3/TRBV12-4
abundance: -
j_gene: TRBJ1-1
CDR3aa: CASSLVGTEAFF
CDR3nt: TGTGCCAGCAGTTTAGTGGGTACCGAAGCTTTCTTT

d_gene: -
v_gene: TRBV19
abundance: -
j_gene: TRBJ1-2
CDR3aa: CASTLQVGYGYTF
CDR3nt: TGTGCCAGTACCCTCCAGGTAGGCTATGGCTACACCTTC

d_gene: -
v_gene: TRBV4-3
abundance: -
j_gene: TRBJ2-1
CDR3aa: CASSQALDNEQFF
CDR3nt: TGCGCCAGCAGCCAGGCCCTTGACAATGAGCAGTTCTTC

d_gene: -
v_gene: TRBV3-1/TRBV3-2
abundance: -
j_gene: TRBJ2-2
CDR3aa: CASSPGPTGELFF
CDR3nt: TGTGCCAGCAGCCCCGGCCCCACCGGGGAGCTGTTTTTT

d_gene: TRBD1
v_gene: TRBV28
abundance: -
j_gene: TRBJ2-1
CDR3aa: CASSFSRGLYNEQFF
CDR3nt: TGTGCCAGCAGTTTTAGCAGGGGGCTATACAATGAGCAGTTCTTC

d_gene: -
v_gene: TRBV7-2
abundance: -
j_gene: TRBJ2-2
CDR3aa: CASSSYGSNGELFF
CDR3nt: TGTGCCAGCAGCTCCTATGGGTCCAACGGGGAGCTGTTTTTT

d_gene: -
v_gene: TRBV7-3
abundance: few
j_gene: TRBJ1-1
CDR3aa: CASSRTANTEAFF
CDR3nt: TGTGCCAGCAGCCGGACAGCGAACACTGAAGCTTTCTTT